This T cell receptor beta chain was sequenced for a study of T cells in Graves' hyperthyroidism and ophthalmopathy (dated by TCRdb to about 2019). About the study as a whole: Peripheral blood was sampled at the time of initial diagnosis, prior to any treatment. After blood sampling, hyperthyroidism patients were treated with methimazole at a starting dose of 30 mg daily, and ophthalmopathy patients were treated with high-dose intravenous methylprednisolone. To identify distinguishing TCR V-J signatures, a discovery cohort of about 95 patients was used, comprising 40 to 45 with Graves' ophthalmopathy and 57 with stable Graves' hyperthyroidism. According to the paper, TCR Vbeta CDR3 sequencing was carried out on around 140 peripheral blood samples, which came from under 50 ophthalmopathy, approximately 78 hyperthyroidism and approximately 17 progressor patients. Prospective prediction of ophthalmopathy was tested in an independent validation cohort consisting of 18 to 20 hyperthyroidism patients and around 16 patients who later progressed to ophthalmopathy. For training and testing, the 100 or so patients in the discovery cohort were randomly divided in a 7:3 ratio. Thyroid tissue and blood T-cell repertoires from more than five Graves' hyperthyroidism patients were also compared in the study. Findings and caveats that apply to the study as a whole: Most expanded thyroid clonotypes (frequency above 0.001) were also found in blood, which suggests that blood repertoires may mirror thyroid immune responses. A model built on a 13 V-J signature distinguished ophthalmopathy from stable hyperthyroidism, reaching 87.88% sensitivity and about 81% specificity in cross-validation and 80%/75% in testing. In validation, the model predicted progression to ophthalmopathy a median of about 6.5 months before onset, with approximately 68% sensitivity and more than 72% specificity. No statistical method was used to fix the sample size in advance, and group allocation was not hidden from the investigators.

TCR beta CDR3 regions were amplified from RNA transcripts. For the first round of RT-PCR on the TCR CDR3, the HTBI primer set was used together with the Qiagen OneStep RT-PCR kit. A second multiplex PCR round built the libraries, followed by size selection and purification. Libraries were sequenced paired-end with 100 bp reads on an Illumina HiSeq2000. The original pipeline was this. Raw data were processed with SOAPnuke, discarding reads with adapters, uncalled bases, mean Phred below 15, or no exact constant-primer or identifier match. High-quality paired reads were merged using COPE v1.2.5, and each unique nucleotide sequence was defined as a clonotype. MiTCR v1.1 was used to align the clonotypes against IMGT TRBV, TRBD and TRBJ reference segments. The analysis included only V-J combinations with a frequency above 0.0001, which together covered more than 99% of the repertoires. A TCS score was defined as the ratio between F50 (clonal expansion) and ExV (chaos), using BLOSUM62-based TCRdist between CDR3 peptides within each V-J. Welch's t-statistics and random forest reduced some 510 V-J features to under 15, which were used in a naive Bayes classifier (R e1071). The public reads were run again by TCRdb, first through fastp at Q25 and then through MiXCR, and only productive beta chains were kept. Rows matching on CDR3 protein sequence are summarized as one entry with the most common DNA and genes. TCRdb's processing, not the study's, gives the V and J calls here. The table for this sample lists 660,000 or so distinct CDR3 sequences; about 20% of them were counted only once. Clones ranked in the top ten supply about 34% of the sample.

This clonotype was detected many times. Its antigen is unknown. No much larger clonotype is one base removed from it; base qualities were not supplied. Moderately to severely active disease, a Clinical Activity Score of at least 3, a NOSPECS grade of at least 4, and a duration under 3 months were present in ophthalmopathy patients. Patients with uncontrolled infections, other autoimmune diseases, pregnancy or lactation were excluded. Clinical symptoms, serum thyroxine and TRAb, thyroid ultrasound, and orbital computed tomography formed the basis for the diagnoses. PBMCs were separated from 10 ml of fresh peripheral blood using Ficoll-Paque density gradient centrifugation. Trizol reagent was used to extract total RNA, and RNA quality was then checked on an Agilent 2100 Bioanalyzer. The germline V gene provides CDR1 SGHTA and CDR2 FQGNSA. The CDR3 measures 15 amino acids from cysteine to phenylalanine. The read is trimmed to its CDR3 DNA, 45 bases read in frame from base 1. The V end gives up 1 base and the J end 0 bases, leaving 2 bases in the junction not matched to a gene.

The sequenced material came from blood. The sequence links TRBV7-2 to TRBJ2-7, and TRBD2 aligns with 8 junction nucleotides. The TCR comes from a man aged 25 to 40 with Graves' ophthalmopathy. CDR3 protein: CASSLGGLASYEQYF. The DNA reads TGTGCCAGCAGCTTAGGAGGACTAGCCTCCTACGAGCAGTACTTC.